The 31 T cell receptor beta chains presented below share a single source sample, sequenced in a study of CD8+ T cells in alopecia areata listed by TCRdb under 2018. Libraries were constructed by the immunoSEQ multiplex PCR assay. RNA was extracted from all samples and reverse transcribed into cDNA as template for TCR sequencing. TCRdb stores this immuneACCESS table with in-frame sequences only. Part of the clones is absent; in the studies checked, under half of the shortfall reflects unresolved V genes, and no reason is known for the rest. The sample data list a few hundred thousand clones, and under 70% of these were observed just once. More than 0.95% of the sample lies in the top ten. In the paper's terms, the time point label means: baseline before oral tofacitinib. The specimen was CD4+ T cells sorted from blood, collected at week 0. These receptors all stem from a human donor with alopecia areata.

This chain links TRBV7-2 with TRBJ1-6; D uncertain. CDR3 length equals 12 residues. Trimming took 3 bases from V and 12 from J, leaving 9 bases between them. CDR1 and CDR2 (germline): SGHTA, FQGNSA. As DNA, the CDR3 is TGTGCCAGCAGCTTCCGAGGAGAACCCCTCCACTTT. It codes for CASSFRGEPLHF.

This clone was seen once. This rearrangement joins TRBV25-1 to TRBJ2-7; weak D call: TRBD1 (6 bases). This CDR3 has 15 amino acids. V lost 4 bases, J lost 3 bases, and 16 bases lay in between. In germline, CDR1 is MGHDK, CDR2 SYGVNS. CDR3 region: CASSGRQADFYEQYF. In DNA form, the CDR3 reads TGTGCCAGCAGTGGCAGACAGGCGGACTTCTACGAGCAGTACTTC.

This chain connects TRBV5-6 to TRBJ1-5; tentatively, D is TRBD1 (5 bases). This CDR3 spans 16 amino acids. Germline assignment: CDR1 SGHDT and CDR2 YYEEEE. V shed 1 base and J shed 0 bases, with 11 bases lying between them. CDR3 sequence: CASSLLGEYSNQPQHF. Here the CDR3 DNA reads TGTGCCAGCAGCTTGCTGGGGGAATATAGCAATCAGCCCCAGCATTTT. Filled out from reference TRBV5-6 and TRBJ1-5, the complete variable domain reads DAGVTQSPTHLIKTRGQQVTLRCSPKSGHDTVSWYQQALGQGPQFIFQYYEEEERQRGNFPDRFSGHQFPNYSSELNVNALLLGDSALYLCASSLLGEYSNQPQHFGDGTRLSIL.

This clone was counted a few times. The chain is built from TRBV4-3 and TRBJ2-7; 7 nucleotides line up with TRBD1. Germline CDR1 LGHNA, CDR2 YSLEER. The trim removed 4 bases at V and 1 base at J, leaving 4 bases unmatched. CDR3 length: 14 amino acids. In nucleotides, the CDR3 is TGCGCCAGCAGCCCAGGGACAGCTTCCTACGAGCAGTACTTC. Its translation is CASSPGTASYEQYF.

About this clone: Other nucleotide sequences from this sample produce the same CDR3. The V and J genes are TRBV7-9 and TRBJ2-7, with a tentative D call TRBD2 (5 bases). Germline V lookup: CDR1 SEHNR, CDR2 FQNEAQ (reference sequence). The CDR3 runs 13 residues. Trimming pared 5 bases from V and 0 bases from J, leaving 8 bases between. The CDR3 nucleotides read TGTGCCAGCAGCCTGGAGGTCTCCTACGAGCAGTACTTC. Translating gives CASSLEVSYEQYF.

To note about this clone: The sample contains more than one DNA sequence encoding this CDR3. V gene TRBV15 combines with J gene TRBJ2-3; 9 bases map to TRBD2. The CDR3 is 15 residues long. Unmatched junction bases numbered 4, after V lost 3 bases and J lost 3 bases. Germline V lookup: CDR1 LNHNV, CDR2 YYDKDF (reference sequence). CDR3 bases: TGTGCCACCAGCAGGGGCGGGAGGGGGACAGATACGCAGTATTTT. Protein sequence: CATSRGGRGTDTQYF.

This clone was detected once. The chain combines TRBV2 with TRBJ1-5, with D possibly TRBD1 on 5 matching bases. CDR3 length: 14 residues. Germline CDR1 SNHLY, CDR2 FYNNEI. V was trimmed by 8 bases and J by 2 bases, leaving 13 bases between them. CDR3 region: CASRGGRGNQPQHF. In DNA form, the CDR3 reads TGTGCCAGCCGCGGGGGGAGAGGCAATCAGCCCCAGCATTTT.

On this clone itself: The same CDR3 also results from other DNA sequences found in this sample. CDR3 in amino acids: CASSQVGLVQETQYF. CDR3 sequence (DNA): TGTGCCAGCAGCCAAGTTGGCCTAGTACAAGAGACCCAGTACTTC. This sequence joins TRBV4-2 and TRBJ2-5; D remains unclear. This CDR3 has 15 residues. The V end was cut by 1 base, the J end by 2 bases, with 11 bases between. Germline-derived CDR1 and CDR2 are LGHNA and YNFKEQ.

The CDR3 nucleotides read TGTGCCAGCAGTGGCACAGGGATGGCCTACGAGCAGTACTTC. Translating it yields CASSGTGMAYEQYF. The chain employs TRBV2 and TRBJ2-7; weak D call: TRBD1 (6 bases). V lost 4 bases, J lost 2 bases, and 12 bases lay in between. CDR1 and CDR2 from the germline V gene are SNHLY and FYNNEI. This CDR3 comprises 14 residues.

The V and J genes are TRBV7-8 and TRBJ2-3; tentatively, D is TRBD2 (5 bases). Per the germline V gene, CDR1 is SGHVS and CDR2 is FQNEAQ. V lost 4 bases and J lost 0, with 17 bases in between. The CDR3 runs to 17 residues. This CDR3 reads CASSYRPILGSTDTQYF. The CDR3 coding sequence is TGTGCCAGCAGCTATAGACCCATACTAGGAAGCACAGATACGCAGTATTTT.

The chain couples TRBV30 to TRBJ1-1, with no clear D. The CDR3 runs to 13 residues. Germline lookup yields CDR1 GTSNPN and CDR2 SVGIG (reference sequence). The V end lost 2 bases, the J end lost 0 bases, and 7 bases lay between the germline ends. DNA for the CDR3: TGTGCCTGGAGTACAAACATGAACACTGAAGCTTTCTTT. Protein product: CAWSTNMNTEAFF.

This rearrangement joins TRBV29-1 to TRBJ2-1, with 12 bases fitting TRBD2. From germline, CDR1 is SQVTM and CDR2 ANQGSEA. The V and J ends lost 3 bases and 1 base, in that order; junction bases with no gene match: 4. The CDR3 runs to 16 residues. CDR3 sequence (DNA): TGCAGCGTTGACGCTAGCGGGGGGGCGTCCTACAATGAGCAGTTCTTC. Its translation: CSVDASGGASYNEQFF.

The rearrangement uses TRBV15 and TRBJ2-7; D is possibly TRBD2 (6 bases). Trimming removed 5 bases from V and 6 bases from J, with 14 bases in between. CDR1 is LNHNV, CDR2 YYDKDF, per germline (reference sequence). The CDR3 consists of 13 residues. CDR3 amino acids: CATSEGTFSEQYF. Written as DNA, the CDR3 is TGTGCCACCAGCGAAGGGACTTTTTCCGAGCAGTACTTC.

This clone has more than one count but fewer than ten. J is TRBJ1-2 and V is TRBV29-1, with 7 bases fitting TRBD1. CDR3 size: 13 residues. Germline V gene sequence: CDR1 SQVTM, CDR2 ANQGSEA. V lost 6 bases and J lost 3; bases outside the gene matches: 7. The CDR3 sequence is CSVVGQLYYGYTF. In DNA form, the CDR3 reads TGCAGCGTGGTGGGACAGTTGTACTATGGCTACACCTTC.

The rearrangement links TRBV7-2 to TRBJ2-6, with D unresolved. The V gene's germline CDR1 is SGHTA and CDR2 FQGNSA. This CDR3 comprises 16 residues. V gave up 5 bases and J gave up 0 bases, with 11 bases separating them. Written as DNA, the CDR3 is TGTGCCAGCAGCCGAAGTCTAAGCTCTGGGGCCAACGTCCTGACTTTC. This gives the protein CASSRSLSSGANVLTF.

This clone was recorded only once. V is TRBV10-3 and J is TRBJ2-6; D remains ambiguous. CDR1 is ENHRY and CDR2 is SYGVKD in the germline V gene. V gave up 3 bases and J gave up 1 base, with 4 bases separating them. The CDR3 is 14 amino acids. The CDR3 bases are TGTGCCATCAGTGATTGGTCTGGGGCCAACGTCCTGACTTTC. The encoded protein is CAISDWSGANVLTF.

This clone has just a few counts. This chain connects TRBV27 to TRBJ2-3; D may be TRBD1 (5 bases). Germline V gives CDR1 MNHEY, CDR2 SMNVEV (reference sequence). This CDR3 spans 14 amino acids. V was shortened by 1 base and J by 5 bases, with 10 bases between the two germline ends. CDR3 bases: TGTGCCAGCAGTTTATGGCAGGGTGGAGATACGCAGTATTTT. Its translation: CASSLWQGGDTQYF.

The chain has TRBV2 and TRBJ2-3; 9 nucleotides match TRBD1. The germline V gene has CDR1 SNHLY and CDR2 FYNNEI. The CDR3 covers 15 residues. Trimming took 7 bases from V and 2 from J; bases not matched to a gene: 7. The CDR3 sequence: CASTPDRGHTDTQYF. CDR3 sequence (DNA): TGTGCCAGCACCCCGGACAGGGGTCACACAGATACGCAGTATTTT.

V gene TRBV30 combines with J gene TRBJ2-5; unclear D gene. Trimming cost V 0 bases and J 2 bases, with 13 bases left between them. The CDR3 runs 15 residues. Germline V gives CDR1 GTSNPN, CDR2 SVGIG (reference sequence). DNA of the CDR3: TGTGCCTGGAGTGTACGAGCAGCCCTACAAGAGACCCAGTACTTC. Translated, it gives CAWSVRAALQETQYF.

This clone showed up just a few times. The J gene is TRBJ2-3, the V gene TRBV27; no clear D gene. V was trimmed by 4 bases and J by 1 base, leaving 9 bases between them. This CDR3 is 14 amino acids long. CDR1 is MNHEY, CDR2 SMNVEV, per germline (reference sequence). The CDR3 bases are TGTGCCAGCAGTTCTCCCGGCGGCACAGATACGCAGTATTTT. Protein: CASSSPGGTDTQYF.

The CDR3 bases are TGTGCCAGCAGCTCCACCGGACAGGATAATTCACCCCTCCACTTT. It yields the protein CASSSTGQDNSPLHF. The chain is built from TRBV7-2 and TRBJ1-6, with TRBD1 matching over 7 bases. This CDR3 is built from 15 residues. Unmatched junction bases numbered 5, after V lost 4 bases and J lost 5 bases. In germline, CDR1 is SGHTA, CDR2 FQGNSA.

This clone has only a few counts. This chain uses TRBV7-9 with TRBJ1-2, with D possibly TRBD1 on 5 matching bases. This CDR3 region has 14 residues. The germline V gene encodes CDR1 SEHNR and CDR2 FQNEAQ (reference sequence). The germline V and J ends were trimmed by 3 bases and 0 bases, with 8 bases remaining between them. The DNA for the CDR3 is TGTGCCAGCAGCTTGGCAGGGACTAACTATGGCTACACCTTC. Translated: CASSLAGTNYGYTF.

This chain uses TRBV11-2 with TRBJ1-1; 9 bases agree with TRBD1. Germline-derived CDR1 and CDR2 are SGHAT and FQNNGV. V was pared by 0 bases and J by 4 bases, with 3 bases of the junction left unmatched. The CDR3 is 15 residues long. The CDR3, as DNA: TGTGCCAGCAGCTTAGAGGACAGGGGAAGCACTGAAGCTTTCTTT. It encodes CASSLEDRGSTEAFF.

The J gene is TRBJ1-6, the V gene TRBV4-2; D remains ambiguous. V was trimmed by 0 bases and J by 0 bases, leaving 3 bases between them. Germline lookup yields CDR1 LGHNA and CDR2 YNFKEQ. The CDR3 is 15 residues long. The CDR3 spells CASSQDSSYNSPLHF. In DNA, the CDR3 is TGTGCCAGCAGCCAAGACAGCTCCTATAATTCACCCCTCCACTTT.

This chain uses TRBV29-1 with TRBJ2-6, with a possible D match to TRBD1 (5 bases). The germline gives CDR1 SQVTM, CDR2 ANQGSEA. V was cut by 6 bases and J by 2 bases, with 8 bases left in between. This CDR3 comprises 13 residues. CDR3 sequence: CSVGLPGANVLTF. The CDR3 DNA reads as TGCAGCGTGGGGCTCCCTGGGGCCAACGTCCTGACTTTC.

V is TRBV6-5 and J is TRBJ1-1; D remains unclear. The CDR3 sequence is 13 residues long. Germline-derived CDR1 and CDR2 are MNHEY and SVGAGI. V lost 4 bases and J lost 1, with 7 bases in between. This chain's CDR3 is CASSWIKNTEAFF. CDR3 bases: TGTGCCAGCAGTTGGATCAAGAACACTGAAGCTTTCTTT.

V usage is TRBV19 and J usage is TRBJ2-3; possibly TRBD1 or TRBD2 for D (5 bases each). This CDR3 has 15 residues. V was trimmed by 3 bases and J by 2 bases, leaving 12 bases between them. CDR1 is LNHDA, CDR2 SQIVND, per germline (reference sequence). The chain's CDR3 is CASSMGRISTDTQYF. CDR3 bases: TGTGCCAGTAGTATGGGACGGATATCCACAGATACGCAGTATTTT. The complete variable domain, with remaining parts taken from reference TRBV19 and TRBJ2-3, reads DGGITQSPKYLFRKEGQNVTLSCEQNLNHDAMYWYRQDPGQGLRLIYYSQIVNDFQKGDIAEGYSVSREKKESFPLTVTSAQKNPTAFYLCASSMGRISTDTQYFGPGTRLTVL.

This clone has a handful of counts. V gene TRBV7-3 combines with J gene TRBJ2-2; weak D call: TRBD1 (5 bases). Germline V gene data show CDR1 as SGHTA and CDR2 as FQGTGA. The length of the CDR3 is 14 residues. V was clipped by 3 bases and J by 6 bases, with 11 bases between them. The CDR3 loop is CASSLQGLSGELFF. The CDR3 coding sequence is TGTGCCAGCAGCTTGCAGGGATTGTCCGGGGAGCTGTTTTTT.

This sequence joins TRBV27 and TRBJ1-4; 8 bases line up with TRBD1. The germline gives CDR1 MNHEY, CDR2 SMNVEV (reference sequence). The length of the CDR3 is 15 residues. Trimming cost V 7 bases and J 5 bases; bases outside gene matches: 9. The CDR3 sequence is CASKPLGDRNEKLFF. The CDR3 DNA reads TGTGCCAGCAAGCCTTTGGGGGACAGGAATGAAAAACTGTTTTTT.

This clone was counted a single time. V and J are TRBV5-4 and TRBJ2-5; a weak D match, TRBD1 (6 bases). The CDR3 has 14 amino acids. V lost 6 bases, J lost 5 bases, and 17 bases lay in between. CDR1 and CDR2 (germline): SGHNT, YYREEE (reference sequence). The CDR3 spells CASTRRGGGETQYF. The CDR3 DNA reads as TGTGCCAGCACCCGGCGAGGGGGTGGGGAGACCCAGTACTTC.

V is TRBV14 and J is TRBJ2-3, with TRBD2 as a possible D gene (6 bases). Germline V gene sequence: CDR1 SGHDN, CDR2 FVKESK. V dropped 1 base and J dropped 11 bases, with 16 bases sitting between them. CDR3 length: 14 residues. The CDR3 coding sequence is TGTGCCAGCAGCCAAGGGGGACTCGGGGTAAGGCAGTATTTT. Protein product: CASSQGGLGVRQYF.